This TCR beta chain comes out of a study of blood T cell repertoires in COVID-19. Germline assignment: CDR1 MDHEN and CDR2 SYDVKM. Trimming pared 9 bases from V and 0 bases from J, leaving 9 bases between. CDR3 length: 13 amino acids. Study processing details: Quantification of nucleated cells was approximated via reference gene primer amplification. This table comes from immunoSEQ multiplex PCR, and its TCRdb copy is limited to in-frame clones, with some not included. V and J calls and clone size are copied from that table; D and trimming were computed from the DNA. The table records 350,000 to 400,000 clones, about 90% of them present only once. This clone was counted between two and nine times.

The chain combines TRBV28 with TRBJ1-5; D uncertain. This sequence originates from a man in his late teens or twenties with active or convalescent COVID-19. Sequencing used peripheral blood. DNA of the CDR3: TGTGCCAGTTGGAGAGATAGCAATCAGCCCCAGCATTTT. Its translation: CASWRDSNQPQHF. Combining the CDR3 with reference TRBV28 and TRBJ1-5 gives the whole variable domain DVKVTQSSRYLVKRTGEKVFLECVQDMDHENMFWYRQDPGLGLRLIYFSYDVKMKEKGDIPEGYSVSREKKERFSLILESASTNQTSMYLCASWRDSNQPQHFGDGTRLSIL.